A selection of T cell receptor beta chains follows, all from one sample in a study of OX40 agonist ivuxolimab in advanced cancers. The method was immunoSEQ multiplex PCR; TCRdb's version includes in-frame clones alone and lacks a portion of them. This sample yields 70,000 to 95,000 clones, of which around 90% are seen a single time; more than 0.6% belongs to the top ten. This specimen was CD4+ or CD8+ T cells sorted from blood, taken in a trial of the OX40 agonist ivuxolimab. These receptors were taken from an adult with an advanced solid tumor such as melanoma, head and neck, liver or kidney cancer. Each CDR3 is given with its conserved first and last residue. A D gene is named only where the DNA matches it firmly. Clone size is stated in some rows and not others, as once, few, many or a class when expanded.

CDR3nt	CDR3aa	v_gene	j_gene	d_gene	abundance
TGTGCCAGCAGTTCCCGGGGGGGGGAGACCCAGTACTTC	CASSSRGGETQYF	TRBV27	TRBJ2-5	TRBD2	NA
TGTGCCAGCTCAGGCGGGAGGGCCCTCTTCGTCACAGATACGCAGTATTTT	CASSGGRALFVTDTQYF	TRBV7-9	TRBJ2-3	TRBD2	NA
TGCAGCGTAACCGGGACTAGCGGGAGGGCCGGGGGCACAGATACGCAGTATTTT	CSVTGTSGRAGGTDTQYF	TRBV29-1	TRBJ2-3	TRBD2	NA
TGCGCCAGCAGCTTGCAGGGACAGGGGGGAGATACGCAGTATTTT	CASSLQGQGGDTQYF	TRBV5-1	TRBJ2-3	TRBD1	NA
TGTGCCAGCACCCTACCGGGAGGCCAAGAGACCCAGTACTTC	CASTLPGGQETQYF	TRBV5-4	TRBJ2-5	TRBD2	NA
TGTGCCAGCAGGGAGGGGCCCCAGGAGACCCAGTACTTC	CASREGPQETQYF	TRBV7-8	TRBJ2-5	NA	NA
TGTGCCAGTAGTAGCCCCCCCCACACAGATACGCAGTATTTT	CASSSPPHTDTQYF	TRBV19	TRBJ2-3	NA	NA
TGCGCCAGCAGCCAGGGACAGGTTGCTGGGGCCAACGTCCTGACTTTC	CASSQGQVAGANVLTF	TRBV4-3	TRBJ2-6	TRBD1	NA
TGTGCCAGCAGAAAAGATACTCCTAGCAATCAGCCCCAGCATTTT	CASRKDTPSNQPQHF	TRBV28	TRBJ1-5	NA	NA
TGTGCCAGCAGCTTAGTTTTTTGGGGCTTCGACACAGATACGCAGTATTTT	CASSLVFWGFDTDTQYF	TRBV7-2	TRBJ2-3	NA	once
TGTGCCTGGAGTGGACCAGGGGGAGGGCCGGAGTACTTC	CAWSGPGGGPEYF	TRBV30	TRBJ2-7	NA	NA
TGTGCCAGCAGTGAGATGAGCCTGGGGGATACGCAGTATTTT	CASSEMSLGDTQYF	TRBV6-1	TRBJ2-3	NA	NA
TGCGCCAGCCCCCCCCGCGTTCACATTCAGTACTTC	CASPPRVHIQYF	TRBV5-1	TRBJ2-4	NA	NA
TGTGCCAGCAGTTCGCAATACCAGGTTAATCAGCCCCAGCATTTT	CASSSQYQVNQPQHF	TRBV28	TRBJ1-5	NA	NA
TGTGCCAGCAGGACGGGGGGACCCAGCAATCAGCCCCAGCATTTT	CASRTGGPSNQPQHF	TRBV6-5	TRBJ1-5	NA	NA
TGTGCCAGCAGTCCCCCGACAGGGTCTAATGAAAAACTGTTTTTT	CASSPPTGSNEKLFF	TRBV28	TRBJ1-4	TRBD1	NA
TGCGCCAGCAGCCAAGATCTTTTGGCGGGGGCCATGTACAATGAGCAGTTCTTC	CASSQDLLAGAMYNEQFF	TRBV4-1	TRBJ2-1	NA	once
TGTGCCAGCAGCCGGGCGTACCAAGAGACCCAGTACTTC	CASSRAYQETQYF	TRBV7-2	TRBJ2-5	NA	once
TGTGCCAGCAGTCCCGGGACAGGGATTTCCGAGCAGTACTTC	CASSPGTGISEQYF	TRBV5-6	TRBJ2-7	TRBD1	NA
TGTGCCAGCAGCGAGGGGGCAGTGAGCTTCTTC	CASSEGAVSFF	TRBV7-6	TRBJ2-1	TRBD1	few
TGCGCCAGCAGCCGAAGAACCGGGACTATCCCAACCACAGATACGCAGTATTTT	CASSRRTGTIPTTDTQYF	TRBV4-3	TRBJ2-3	TRBD2	once
TGTGCCAGCAGCTTAGAAAACACCGGGGAGCTGTTTTTT	CASSLENTGELFF	TRBV7-3	TRBJ2-2	NA	NA